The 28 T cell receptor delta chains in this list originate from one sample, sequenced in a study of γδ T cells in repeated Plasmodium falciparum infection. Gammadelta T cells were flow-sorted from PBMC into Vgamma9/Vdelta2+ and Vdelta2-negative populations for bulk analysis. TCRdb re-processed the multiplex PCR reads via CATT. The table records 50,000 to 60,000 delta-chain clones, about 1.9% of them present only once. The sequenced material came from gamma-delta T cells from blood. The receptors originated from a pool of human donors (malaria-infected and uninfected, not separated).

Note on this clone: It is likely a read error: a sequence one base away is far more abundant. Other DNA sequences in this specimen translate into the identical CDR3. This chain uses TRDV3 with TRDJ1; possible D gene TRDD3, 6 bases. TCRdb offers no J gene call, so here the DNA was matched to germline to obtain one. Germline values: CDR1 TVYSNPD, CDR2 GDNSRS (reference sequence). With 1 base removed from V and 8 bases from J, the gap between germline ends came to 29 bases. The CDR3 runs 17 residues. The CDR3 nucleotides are TGTGCCTTTAAATCTACGACCAGCTTTCGCGGATACAGAAAACTCATCTTT. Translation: CAFKSTTSFRGYRKLIF.

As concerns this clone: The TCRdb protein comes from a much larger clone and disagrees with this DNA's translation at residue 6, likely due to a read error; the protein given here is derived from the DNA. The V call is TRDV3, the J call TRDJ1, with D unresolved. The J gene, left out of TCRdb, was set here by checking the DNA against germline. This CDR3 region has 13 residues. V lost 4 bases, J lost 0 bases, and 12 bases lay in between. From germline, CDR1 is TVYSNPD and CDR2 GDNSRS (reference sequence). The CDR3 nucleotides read TGTGCCTCTGGCTCGTGCCACACCGATAAACTCATCTTT. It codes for CASGSCHTDKLIF.

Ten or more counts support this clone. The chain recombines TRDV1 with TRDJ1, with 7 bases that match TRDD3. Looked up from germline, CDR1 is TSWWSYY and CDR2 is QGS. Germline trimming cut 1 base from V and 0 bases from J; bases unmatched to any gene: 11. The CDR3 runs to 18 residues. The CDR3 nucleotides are TGTGCTCTTGGGGAACGGACCTCGCACTGGGGAAACACCGATAAACTCATCTTT. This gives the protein CALGERTSHWGNTDKLIF.

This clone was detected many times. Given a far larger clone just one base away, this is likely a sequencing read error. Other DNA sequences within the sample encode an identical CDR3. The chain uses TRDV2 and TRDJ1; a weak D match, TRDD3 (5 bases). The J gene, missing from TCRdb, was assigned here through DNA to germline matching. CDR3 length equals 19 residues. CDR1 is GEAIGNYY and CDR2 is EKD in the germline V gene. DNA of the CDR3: TGTGCTTGTGACACCGTCTCGGGGGGGTCCCCGAGCCACACCGATAAACTCATCTTT. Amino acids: CACDTVSGGSPSHTDKLIF.

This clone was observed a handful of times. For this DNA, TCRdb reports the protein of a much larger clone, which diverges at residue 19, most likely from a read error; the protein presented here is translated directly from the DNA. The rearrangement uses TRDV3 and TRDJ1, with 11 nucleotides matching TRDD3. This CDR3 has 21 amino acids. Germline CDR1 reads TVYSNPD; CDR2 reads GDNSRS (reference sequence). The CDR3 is CAFETWPSAYSGGYVSDKPIF. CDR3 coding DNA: TGTGCCTTTGAGACTTGGCCTTCCGCCTATAGTGGGGGATACGTCTCCGATAAACCCATCTTT.

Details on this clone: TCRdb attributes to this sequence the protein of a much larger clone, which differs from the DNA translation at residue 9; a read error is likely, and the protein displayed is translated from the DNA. Here the CDR3 reads CALGPTRGVREWGTRHTDKLIF. DNA for the CDR3: TGTGCTCTTGGTCCAACCCGGGGAGTCCGGGAGTGGGGGACCCGACACACCGATAAACTCATCTTT. The J gene is TRDJ1, the V gene TRDV1; 7 nucleotides match TRDD3. As TCRdb names no J gene, one was assigned here on the basis of a DNA match to germline. The CDR3 covers 22 residues. CDR1 TSWWSYY and CDR2 QGS come from the germline V gene. After removal of 6 bases from V and 0 bases from J, the junction contained 28 bases not matched to a gene.

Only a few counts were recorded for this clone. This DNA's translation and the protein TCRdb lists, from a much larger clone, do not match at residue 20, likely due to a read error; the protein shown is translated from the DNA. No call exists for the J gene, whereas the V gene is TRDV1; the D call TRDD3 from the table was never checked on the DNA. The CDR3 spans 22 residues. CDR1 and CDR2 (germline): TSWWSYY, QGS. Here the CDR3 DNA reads TGTGCTCTTGGGGAACCCCCGGGATTCATACTGGGGGATACGGTTCGTACCGATAAATTCATCTTT. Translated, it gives CALGEPPGFILGDTVRTDKFIF.

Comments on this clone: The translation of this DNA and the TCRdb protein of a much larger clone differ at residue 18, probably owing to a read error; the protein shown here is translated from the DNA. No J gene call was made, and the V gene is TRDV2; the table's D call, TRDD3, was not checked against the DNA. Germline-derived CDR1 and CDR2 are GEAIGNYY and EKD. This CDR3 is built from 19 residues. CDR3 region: CACDTDHWGDLAYTDKLTF. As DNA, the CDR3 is TGTGCCTGTGACACCGATCACTGGGGGGATCTGGCGTACACCGATAAACTCACCTTT.

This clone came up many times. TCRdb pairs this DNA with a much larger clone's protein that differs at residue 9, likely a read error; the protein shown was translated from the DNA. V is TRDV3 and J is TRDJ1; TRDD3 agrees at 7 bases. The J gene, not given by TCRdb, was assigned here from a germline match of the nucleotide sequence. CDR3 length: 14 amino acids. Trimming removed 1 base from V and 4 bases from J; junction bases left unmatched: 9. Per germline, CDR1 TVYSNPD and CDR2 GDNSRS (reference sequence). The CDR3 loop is CAFKEPGGCDKLIF. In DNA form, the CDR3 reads TGTGCCTTTAAAGAGCCTGGGGGCTGCGATAAACTCATCTTT. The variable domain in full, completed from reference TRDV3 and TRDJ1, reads CDKVTQSSPDQTVASGSEVVLLCTYDTVYSNPDLFWYRIRPDYSFQFVFYGDNSRSEGADFTQGRFSVKHILTQKAFHLVISPVRTEDSATYYCAFKEPGGCDKLIFGKGTRVTVEP.

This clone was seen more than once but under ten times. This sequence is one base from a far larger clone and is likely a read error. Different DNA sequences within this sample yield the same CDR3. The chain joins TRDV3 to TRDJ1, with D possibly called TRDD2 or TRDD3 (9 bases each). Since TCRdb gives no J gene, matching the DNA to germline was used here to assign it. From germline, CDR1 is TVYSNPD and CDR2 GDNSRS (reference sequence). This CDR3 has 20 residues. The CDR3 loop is CAFRILPTRGYGGYTDKLIF. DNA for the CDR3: TGTGCCTTTAGAATCCTTCCTACGAGGGGATACGGGGGGTACACCGACAAACTCATCTTT. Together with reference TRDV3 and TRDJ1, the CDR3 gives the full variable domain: CDKVTQSSPDQTVASGSEVVLLCTYDTVYSNPDLFWYRIRPDYSFQFVFYGDNSRSEGADFTQGRFSVKHILTQKAFHLVISPVRTEDSATYYCAFRILPTRGYGGYTDKLIFGKGTRVTVEP.

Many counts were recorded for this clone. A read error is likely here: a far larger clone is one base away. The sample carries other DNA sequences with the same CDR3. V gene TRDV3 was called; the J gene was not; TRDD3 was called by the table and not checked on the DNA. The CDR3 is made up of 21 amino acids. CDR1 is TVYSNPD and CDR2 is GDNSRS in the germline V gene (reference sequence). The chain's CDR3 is CAFTTVPYGSPYHANTDKLIF. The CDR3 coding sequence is TGTGCCTTCACTACTGTACCTTACGGCAGCCCGTATCATGCTAACACCGATAAGCTCATCTTT.

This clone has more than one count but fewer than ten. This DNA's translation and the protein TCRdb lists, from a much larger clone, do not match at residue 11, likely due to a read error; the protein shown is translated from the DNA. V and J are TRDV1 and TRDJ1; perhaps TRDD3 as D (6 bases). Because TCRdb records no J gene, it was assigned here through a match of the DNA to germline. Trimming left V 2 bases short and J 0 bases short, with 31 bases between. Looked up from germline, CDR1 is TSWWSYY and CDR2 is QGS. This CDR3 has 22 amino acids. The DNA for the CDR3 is TGTGCTCTTGGGGAAAACCAATTCAAGTACAGGGGGACACCTCTGTACACCGATAAACTCATCTTT. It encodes CALGENQFKYRGTPLYTDKLIF.

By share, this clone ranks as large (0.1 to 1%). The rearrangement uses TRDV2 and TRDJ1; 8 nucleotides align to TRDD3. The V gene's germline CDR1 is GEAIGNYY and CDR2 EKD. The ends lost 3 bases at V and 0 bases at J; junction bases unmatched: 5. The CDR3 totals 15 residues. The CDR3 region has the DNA TGTGCCTGTGACTCCCTGGGGGACAACACCGATAAACTCATCTTT. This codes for CACDSLGDNTDKLIF.

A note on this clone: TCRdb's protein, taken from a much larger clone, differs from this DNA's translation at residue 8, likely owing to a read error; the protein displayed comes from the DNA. The CDR3, as DNA: TGTGCCTGTGACCGACTGGGCGTCAAAAAACTCATCTTT. Translating gives CACDRLGVKKLIF. The V call is TRDV2, the J call TRDJ1; tentative D call: TRDD3 (6 bases). The J gene is absent in TCRdb and was assigned here via DNA matching to germline. Per the germline V gene, CDR1 is GEAIGNYY and CDR2 is EKD. The CDR3 runs to 13 residues. V lost 3 bases to trimming and J lost 8 bases, with 15 bases between them.

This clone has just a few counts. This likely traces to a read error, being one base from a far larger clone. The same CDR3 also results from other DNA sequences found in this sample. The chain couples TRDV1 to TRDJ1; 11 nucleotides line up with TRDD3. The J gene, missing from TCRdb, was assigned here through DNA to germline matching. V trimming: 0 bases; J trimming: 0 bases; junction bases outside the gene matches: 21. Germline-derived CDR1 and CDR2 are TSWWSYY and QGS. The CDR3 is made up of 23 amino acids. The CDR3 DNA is TGTGCTCTTGGGGAACTAGTTGTGCCTACCGACTGGGGGATAATCCTTGACACCGATAAACTCATCTTT. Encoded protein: CALGELVVPTDWGIILDTDKLIF.

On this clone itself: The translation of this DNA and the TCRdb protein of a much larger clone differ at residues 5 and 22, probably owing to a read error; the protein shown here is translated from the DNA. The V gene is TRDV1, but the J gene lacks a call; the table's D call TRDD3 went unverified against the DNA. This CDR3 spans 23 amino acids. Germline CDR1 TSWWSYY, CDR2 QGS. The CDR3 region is CALGPTWAAPFLFGGYDTDKLTF. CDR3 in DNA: TGTGCTCTTGGGCCAACTTGGGCGGCTCCCTTCCTGTTTGGGGGATACGACACCGATAAACTCACCTTT.

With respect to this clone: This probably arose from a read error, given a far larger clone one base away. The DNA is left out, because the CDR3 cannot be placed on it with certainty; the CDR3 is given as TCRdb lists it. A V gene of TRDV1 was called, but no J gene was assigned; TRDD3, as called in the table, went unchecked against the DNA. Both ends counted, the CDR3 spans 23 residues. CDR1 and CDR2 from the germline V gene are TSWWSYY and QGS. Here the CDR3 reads CALGEGTYLYWGILIPNTDKLIF.

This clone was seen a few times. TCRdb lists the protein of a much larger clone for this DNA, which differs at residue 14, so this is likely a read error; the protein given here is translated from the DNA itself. In DNA, the CDR3 is TGTGCTCTTGGGGACTGGGGGAATAACTTTCCTCTTGAGCGGGGGATAAGACCTGCTGGTCTGTACACCGATAAACTCATCTTT. It codes for CALGDWGNNFPLERGIRPAGLYTDKLIF. This chain links TRDV1 with TRDJ1; 8 bases align to TRDD3. Matching the DNA to germline supplied the J gene, which TCRdb does not give. Germline V gives CDR1 TSWWSYY, CDR2 QGS. V was pared by 3 bases and J by 0 bases, with 42 bases of the junction left unmatched. The CDR3 totals 28 residues.

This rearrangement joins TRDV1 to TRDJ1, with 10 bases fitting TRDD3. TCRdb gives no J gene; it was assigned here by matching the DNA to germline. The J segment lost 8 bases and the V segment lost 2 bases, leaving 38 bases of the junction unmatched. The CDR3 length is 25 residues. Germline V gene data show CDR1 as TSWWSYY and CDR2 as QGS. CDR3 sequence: CALGETSFCASLFTGGCRILRKLIF. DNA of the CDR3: TGTGCTCTTGGGGAAACATCGTTTTGCGCCTCCCTTTTTACTGGGGGATGTCGGATATTACGCAAACTCATCTTT.

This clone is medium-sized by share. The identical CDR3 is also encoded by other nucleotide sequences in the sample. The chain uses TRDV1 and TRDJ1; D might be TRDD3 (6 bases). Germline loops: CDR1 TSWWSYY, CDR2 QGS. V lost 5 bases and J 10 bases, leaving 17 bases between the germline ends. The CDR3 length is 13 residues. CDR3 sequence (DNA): TGTGCTCTTGGGCTTGGCGGTGGGGATGGACTCATCTTT. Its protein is CALGLGGGDGLIF.

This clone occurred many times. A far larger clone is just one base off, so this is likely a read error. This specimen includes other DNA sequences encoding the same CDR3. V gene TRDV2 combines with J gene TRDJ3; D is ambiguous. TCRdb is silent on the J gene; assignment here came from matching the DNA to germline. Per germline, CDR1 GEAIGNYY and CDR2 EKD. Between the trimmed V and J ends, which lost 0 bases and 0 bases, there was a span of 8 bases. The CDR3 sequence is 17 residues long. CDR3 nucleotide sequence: TGTGCCTGTGACACCTTAGATGGCTCCTGGGACACCCGACAGATGTTTTTC. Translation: CACDTLDGSWDTRQMFF.

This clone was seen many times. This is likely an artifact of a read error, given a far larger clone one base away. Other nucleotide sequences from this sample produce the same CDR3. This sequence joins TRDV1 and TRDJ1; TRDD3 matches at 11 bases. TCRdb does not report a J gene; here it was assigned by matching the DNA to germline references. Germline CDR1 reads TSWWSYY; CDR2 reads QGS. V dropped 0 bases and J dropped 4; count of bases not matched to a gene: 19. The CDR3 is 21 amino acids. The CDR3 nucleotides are TGTGCTCTTGGGGAACTAGGACTTCCTACATGGGGGATACGGGGGGTCGATAAACTCATCTTT. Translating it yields CALGELGLPTWGIRGVDKLIF.

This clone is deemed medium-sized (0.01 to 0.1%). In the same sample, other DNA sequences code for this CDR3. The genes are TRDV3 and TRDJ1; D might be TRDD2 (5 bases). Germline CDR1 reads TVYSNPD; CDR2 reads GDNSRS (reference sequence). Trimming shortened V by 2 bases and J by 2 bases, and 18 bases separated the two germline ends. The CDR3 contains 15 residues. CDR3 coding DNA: TGTGCCTTTGACCCACCCCTACTATATACCGATAAACTCATCTTT. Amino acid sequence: CAFDPPLLYTDKLIF.

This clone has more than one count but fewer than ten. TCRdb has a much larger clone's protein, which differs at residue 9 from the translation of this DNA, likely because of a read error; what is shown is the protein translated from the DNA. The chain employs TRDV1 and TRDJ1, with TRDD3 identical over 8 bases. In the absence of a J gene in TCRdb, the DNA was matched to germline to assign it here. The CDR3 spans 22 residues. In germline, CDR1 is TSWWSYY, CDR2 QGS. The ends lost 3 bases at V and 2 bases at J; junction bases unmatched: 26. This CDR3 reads CALGDNFFPLRDTGEFTDKLIF. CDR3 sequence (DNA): TGTGCTCTTGGGGATAATTTCTTCCCACTTCGGGATACGGGGGAATTTACCGATAAACTCATCTTT.

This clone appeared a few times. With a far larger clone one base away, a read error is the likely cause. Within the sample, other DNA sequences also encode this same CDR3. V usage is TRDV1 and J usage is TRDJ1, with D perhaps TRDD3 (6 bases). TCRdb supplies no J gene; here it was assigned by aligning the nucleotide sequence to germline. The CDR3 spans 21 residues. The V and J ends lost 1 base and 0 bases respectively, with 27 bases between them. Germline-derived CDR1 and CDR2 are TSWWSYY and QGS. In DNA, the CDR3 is TGTGCTCTTGGGGAACACTATGTATTTTTCTTGCGGGGGACTTACACCGATAAACTCATCTTT. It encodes CALGEHYVFFLRGTYTDKLIF.

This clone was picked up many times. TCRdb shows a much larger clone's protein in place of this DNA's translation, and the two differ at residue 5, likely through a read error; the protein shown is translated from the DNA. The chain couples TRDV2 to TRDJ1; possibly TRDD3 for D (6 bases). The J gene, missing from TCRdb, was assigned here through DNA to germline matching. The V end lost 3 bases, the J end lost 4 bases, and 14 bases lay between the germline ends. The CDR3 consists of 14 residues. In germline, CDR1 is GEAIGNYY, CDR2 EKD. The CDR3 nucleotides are TGTGCCTGTGACGCCGTGGGGATCGGCGATAAACTCATCTTT. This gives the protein CACDAVGIGDKLIF.

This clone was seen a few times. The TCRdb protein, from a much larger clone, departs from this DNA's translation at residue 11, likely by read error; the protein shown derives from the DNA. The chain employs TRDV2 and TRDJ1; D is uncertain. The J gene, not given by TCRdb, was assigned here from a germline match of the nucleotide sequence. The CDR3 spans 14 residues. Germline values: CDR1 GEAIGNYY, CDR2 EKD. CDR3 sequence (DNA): TGTGCCTGTGACTCAATTACTGAAACCGATAGACTCATCTTT. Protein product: CACDSITETDRLIF.

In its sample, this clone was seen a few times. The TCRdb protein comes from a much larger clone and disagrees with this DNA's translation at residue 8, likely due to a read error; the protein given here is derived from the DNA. The CDR3 region has the DNA TGTGCCTGTGAGCGGCGGGGGACCCTCACCGATAAACTCATCTTT. Translated: CACERRGTLTDKLIF. The chain uses TRDV2 and TRDJ1, with a weak D call TRDD3 (6 bases). Since TCRdb gives no J gene, matching the DNA to germline was used here to assign it. Trimming took off 4 bases at V and 1 base at J, with 15 bases between the two ends. The CDR3 extends over 15 amino acids. CDR1 GEAIGNYY and CDR2 EKD come from the germline V gene.